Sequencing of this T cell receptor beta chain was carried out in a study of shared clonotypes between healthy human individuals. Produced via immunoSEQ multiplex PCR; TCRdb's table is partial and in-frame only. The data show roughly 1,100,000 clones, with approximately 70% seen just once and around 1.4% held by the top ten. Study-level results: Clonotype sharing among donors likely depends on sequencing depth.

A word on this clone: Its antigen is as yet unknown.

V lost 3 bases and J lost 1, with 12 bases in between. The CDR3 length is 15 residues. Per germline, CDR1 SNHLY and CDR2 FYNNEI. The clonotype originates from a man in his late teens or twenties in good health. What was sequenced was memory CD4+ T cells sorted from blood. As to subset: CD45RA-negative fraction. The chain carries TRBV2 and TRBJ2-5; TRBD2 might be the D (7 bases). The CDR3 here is CASSDLGGGQETQYF. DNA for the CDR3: TGTGCCAGCAGTGATTTGGGAGGGGGCCAAGAGACCCAGTACTTC.